This T cell receptor beta chain stems from a study of cytomegalovirus exposure and HLA in healthy donors (dated by TCRdb to the late 2010s). The study in broad terms: An earlier analysis of under 600 of the donors reported approximately 290 Gb of sequence data and 117 million unique TCR beta sequences from about 179 million T cells. Approximately 300 gigabases of sequencing data and around 80 million unique TCR sequences made up an early release that covered fewer than 650 HLA-typed donors. Among the roughly 380 genotyped donors, around 81% belonged to the genetic ancestry cluster associated with self-reported Caucasian donors. The aim of the study was to test whether cataloging public T cell receptors could identify signatures of past pathogen exposure. The study used immunosequencing to profile the T cell repertoires of several hundred subjects and linked those repertoires to cytomegalovirus serostatus. Along with the roughly 670-subject first cohort, a separate validation cohort of over a hundred different subjects was used. High-throughput TCR immunosequencing, statistical association of individual TCRs with disease status, and machine learning were combined to predict cytomegalovirus infection status. To study patterns of TCR occurrence, a later analysis re-analyzed previously published TCR beta repertoires from 650 to 750 donors and added high-resolution HLA genotyping. Rather than drawing on any new phenotypic data, the later analysis identified candidate immune exposures from TCR beta sequences and the way those sequences occurred across donors. An earlier analysis of approximately 630 of the donors applied high-throughput TCR beta sequencing to assess whether each TCR beta V gene segment acted as functional or pseudogenic. Donor age, sex, ethnicity and CMV serostatus were compiled together with the repertoire data. In a later genetic analysis, genome-wide SNP genotypes for about 65% of the 666 donors were used, and that subset was treated as a discovery cohort. All discovery cohort repertoires had been generated using a single sequencing platform. Both class I and class II loci were covered by HLA typing, at four-digit resolution. The number of typed donors differed by locus: 629-630 for A, B, C, DRB1 and DQB1; approximately 540 for DQA1; around 610 for DPA1; and some 470 for DPB1. Several DR-DQ haplotypes were handled as single units for association and clustering, since linkage in the cohort was strong. Among around 400 genotyped donors of the cohort, an average of roughly 230,000 unique TCR beta nucleotide sequences was sequenced per donor, of which roughly 18% were non-productive.

Library prep was done by the immunoSEQ multiplex PCR assay. For the multiplex PCR, a mixture combining 60 forward primers for TCR Vbeta segments and 13 reverse primers for TCR Jbeta segments was used. Amplification of the CDR3 region of rearranged TCR beta genes was performed with a multiplex PCR assay on genomic DNA. The Illumina HiSeq System was used to sequence the amplified TCR beta libraries as 87-base-pair reads. The original pipeline was this. Across the roughly 600 repertoires, a later analysis counted roughly 77 million unique TCR beta chains, some 11 million of which were shared by at least two donors. A nearest-neighbor algorithm error-corrected the raw reads and collapsed the reads into unique sequences, merging closely related sequences to remove PCR and sequencing errors. CDR3 sequences were aligned to IMGT reference sequences to assign V, D and J gene segments. For a sequence to be retained, at least a six-nucleotide match to both a V gene segment and a J gene segment was required. Rearrangements were classified as productive when the CDR3 lacked stop codons and remained in frame with V and J, and all other rearrangements were classified as non-productive. CDR3 was defined according to IMGT convention as the region running from the second conserved V-encoded cysteine to the conserved J-encoded phenylalanine. Sequences without an unambiguous match to a single V gene segment were excluded from the earlier analysis of about 600 of the donors. In an earlier analysis of almost 600 of the donors, a V segment was called functional when productive rearrangements were above 56.7%, and segregating when the standard deviation between donors exceeded 5%. A statistical classification framework was developed to diagnose cytomegalovirus status using the catalog of TCR beta chain sequences. A later analysis assigned V and J genes by comparing TCR nucleotide sequences with IMGT/GENE-DB human TR gene sequences. A later analysis assigned CDR3 sequences and most-parsimonious VDJ recombination scenarios with the TCRdist pipeline. In a later analysis, each TCR beta chain was defined by its CDR3 amino acid sequence together with its V-gene family, and reads lacking a unique V-gene family were excluded. To address suspected cross-contamination and a sequencing artifact, a later analysis removed a few hundred highly shared, low-generation-probability nucleotide sequences. In a later analysis, a clonal expansion index for each public chain was calculated from normalized within-repertoire ranks of inferred template counts. A later analysis computed generation probabilities with a VDJ recombination model fitted to out-of-frame rearrangements, and checked the results against IGoR. In a later analysis, TCR-TCR, TCR-HLA and TCR-CMV co-occurrence was scored with hypergeometric tests, and a repertoire-size bias correction was applied to TCR pairs. To estimate false discovery rates, a later analysis permuted the HLA or CMV assignments 20 times. A later analysis grouped co-occurring TCRs with DBSCAN, adding TCRdist sequence similarity when clustering within HLA-allele-positive subsets. For co-occurrence clustering, repertoires with fewer than 30,000 or more than 120,000 public chains were excluded, along with 4 to 6 repertoires with anomalous nucleotide sharing. Not all clones reach the TCRdb copy of this immuneACCESS table, which keeps in-frame sequences only. Checked studies attribute under half of the gap to unresolved V genes and leave the rest unexplained. Clone size and V and J calls were adopted from that table, with D and trimming inferred from the DNA. In all, the sample holds over 150,000 clones, and roughly 75% of those were seen once. 4.9% of the sample rests with the top ten.

Broad study findings and their caveats: This cohort had only TCR beta chains sequenced, and the lack of alpha or paired-chain data limited which features could be detected. In vitro tests confirmed that a few of the cytomegalovirus-associated TCR beta chains recognize cytomegalovirus antigens. A later analysis found that most CMV-associated TCR beta chains appeared HLA-restricted, with HLA associations seemingly driven largely by CMV exposure. The classifier was reported to diagnose cytomegalovirus status with high specificity and sensitivity in both the original and validation cohorts. The 87-base-pair reads could not distinguish some IMGT-functional V segments, including TRBV6-2 and TRBV6-3, so those segments were excluded. The study gave a list of 150 to 200 TCR beta chains associated with cytomegalovirus. According to a later analysis, parvovirus B19, influenza, CMV and Epstein-Barr virus appeared linked to several top co-occurrence clusters. Linkage disequilibrium might explain the correlated functional status among segregating V segments, but an unknown experimental factor could not be ruled out. An earlier analysis of around 500 of the donors showed that most TCR beta V segments appeared in productive rearrangements either about 87% or about 30% of the time, which broadly matched IMGT annotations. Compared with equally common non-associated chains, HLA-associated TCR beta chains in a later analysis were more clonally expanded and had lower generation probabilities. When HLA alleles, especially DR and DQ, strongly co-occurred, TCR associations were difficult to assign to individual alleles. The sequencing pipeline was judged likely to have produced a cluster of highly shared sequence variants as a technical artifact. Roughly uniform sequencing depth across donors was assumed in presence/absence analyses, although this assumption may not hold. HLA typing was unavailable for some donors at each locus, so association tests used only the typed subset. A further reported finding was that TCR beta sequences accurately predicted the HLA-A and HLA-B alleles for most subjects in the first cohort. The authors suggested that the approach could potentially be generalized to other disease states and immunological phenotypes. In a later analysis, the rate of TCR association differed among HLA loci, with DRB1 alleles having the most associated TCRs and HLA-C alleles having the fewest. A later genetic analysis associated a missense DCLRE1C variant with V-gene and J-gene trimming of TCR beta chains, and an independent cohort replicated the association. Specific HLA alleles were associated with 18,000 or so TCR beta sequences at a false discovery rate of 0.05 in a later analysis. Across donors, most TCR sequences were observed very rarely, whereas some public TCRs were present in many individuals. Compared with the roughly 700-donor mean, donors in an Asian-associated ancestry cluster had fewer N-insertions in productive TCRs, according to a later genetic analysis. Because counts were too low, seventeen rarely observed V segments, including chromosome 9 orphons, were excluded from the earlier analysis of 587 of the donors. For the cohort, immune exposure information was limited to CMV serostatus.

The cohort comprised 550 to 700 healthy bone marrow donors. At the time of sampling, every cohort member was nominally healthy, though immune exposures that went unrecorded were likely present. The donor tested CMV seronegative, placing the donor among the 350 or so seronegative members of the cohort. A peripheral blood sample was provided by each donor, and peripheral blood mononuclear cells were used for TCR beta sequencing. Genomic DNA extraction from the blood cell samples was performed with the Qiagen DNeasy Blood Extraction Kit. To note about this clone: Its binding antigen is unknown. No base quality values were provided; no much bigger clone lies one nucleotide off.

The germline V gene sets CDR1 to SGHDT and CDR2 to YYEEEE. The CDR3 holds 13 amino acids from the cysteine to the phenylalanine. Only the CDR3 DNA is retained, 39 bases long and in frame from the first base. V drops 4 bases and J drops 0 bases, leaving 7 bases in between. The receptor comes from a male donor in good health and CMV-seronegative. Recombination linked TRBV5-6 to TRBJ2-5, with no D gene named confidently. Sequenced: PBMCs. The DNA reads as follows: TGTGCCAGCAGCCTATATTACCAAGAGACCCAGTACTTC. Its protein product is CASSLYYQETQYF.